Sequencing of this TCR beta chain was carried out in a study of OX40 agonist ivuxolimab in advanced cancers. Measured with immunoSEQ multiplex PCR; TCRdb has only the in-frame clones, and not every one. The repertoire holds under 95,000 clones, with approximately 80% as singletons. With 5 bases clipped from V and 6 bases from J, the junction kept 6 bases outside the gene matches. This CDR3 region has 14 residues. Germline V gene lookup returns CDR1 SGHTA and CDR2 FQGTGA. The input for sequencing was CD4+ or CD8+ T cells sorted from blood, taken in a trial of the OX40 agonist ivuxolimab. This chain links TRBV7-3 with TRBJ2-1; the match to TRBD1 covers 8 bases. The receptor comes from an adult with an advanced solid tumor such as melanoma, head and neck, liver or kidney cancer. In DNA form, the CDR3 reads TGTGCCAGCAGCCCCCTGGACAGGGCCAATGAGCAGTTCTTC. This encodes CASSPLDRANEQFF.